The present T cell receptor (beta chain) was sequenced within a study of T-cell reconstitution after alpha-beta-depleted transplantation in children. Study-level findings and limits: Roughly two months post-transplant, alpha-beta T cells reportedly originated from several hundred graft clones that had expanded. Surviving recipient cells, namely T cells and thymic progenitors, were the source of high day-60 TCRbeta diversity in some patients. A year post-transplant, T-cell counts and diversity derived mostly from newly produced T cells.

Losses at the gene ends were 10 bases for V and 1 base for J; bases not matched to a gene: 6. The V gene's germline CDR1 is ENHRY and CDR2 SYGVKD. The CDR3 has 13 amino acids. This clonotype has at least ten counts. Its antigen is as yet unknown. Preparation of the TCRbeta library was carried out with unique molecular identifiers. MiXCR, applied by TCRdb to the PCR reads, yields one record per CDR3 protein. This table has hundreds of thousands of distinct CDR3 sequences, 20% to 25% appearing once. The sample in question was PBMCs, mostly from graft donor cells, obtained 360 days after TCRalphabeta/CD19-depleted stem cell transplant. The TCR originated in a boy under two years old who had a stem cell transplant for acute myeloid leukemia, so the T cells may come from the graft donor. The chain carries TRBV10-3 and TRBJ1-1; 7 positions match TRBD1. In DNA, the CDR3 is TGTGCCACCATACGGACAGGGAACACTGAAGCTTTCTTT. This codes for CATIRTGNTEAFF.